These T cell receptor beta chains were read from a single sample in a study of OX40 agonist ivuxolimab in advanced cancers. The protocol was immunoSEQ multiplex PCR, while the TCRdb copy is restricted to in-frame clones and leaves out a portion. The sample has about 57,000 clones, 83% seen once. The sequencing here drew on CD4+ or CD8+ T cells sorted from blood, taken in a trial of the OX40 agonist ivuxolimab. These receptors were taken from an adult with an advanced solid tumor such as melanoma, head and neck, liver or kidney cancer. Both conserved end residues are part of each CDR3. The D gene is left open where the match is weak. Clone size is given for some rows only: seen once, a few or many times, or a class if the clone is expanded.

>TRBJ2-7|.|TRBV9|.
CASSPHSGNEQYF
TGTGCCAGCAGCCCTCATTCCGGAAACGAGCAGTACTTC
>TRBJ2-2|.|TRBV19|.
CASSMKGMNTGELFF
TGTGCCAGTAGTATGAAAGGGATGAACACCGGGGAGCTGTTTTTT
>TRBJ1-2|few|TRBV9|.
CASSSSLGYTF
TGTGCCAGCAGCTCCTCATTGGGCTACACCTTC
>TRBJ2-7|.|TRBV12-5|TRBD1
CASGLTPRTPPRDRLYEQYF
TGTGCTAGTGGTTTGACCCCCCGAACCCCCCCCCGGGACAGGCTCTACGAGCAGTACTTC
>TRBJ1-2|.|TRBV7-2|.
CASSLSPIGTSYYGYTF
TGTGCCAGCAGCTTATCTCCGATCGGGACATCATACTATGGCTACACCTTC
>TRBJ2-7|.|TRBV6-1|.
CASSEVWGPYEQYF
TGTGCCAGCAGTGAAGTATGGGGTCCCTACGAGCAGTACTTC
>TRBJ2-2|.|TRBV11-2|TRBD1
CASSSRDRGPGELFF
TGTGCCAGCAGCTCCCGGGACAGGGGTCCCGGGGAGCTGTTTTTT
>TRBJ2-7|.|TRBV6-1|.
CASSDPKVYEQYF
TGTGCCAGCAGTGATCCTAAAGTCTACGAGCAGTACTTC
>TRBJ2-1|.|TRBV5-4|TRBD2
CASMSSGRGDEQFF
TGTGCCAGCATGTCTAGCGGGAGGGGAGATGAGCAGTTCTTC
>TRBJ2-3|once|TRBV5-1|TRBD1
CASSSTGASTDTQYF
TGCGCCAGCAGCTCCACAGGGGCCAGCACAGATACGCAGTATTTT
>TRBJ2-7|.|TRBV15|TRBD1
CATSRTGTGGQEQYF
TGTGCCACCAGCCGCACCGGGACAGGGGGTCAGGAGCAGTACTTC
>TRBJ2-1|.|TRBV5-4|TRBD1
CASSTSLDRGGRDEQFF
TGTGCCAGCAGCACCTCCTTGGACAGGGGAGGGCGAGATGAGCAGTTCTTC
>TRBJ1-6|.|TRBV7-2|.
CASSFRKGNSPLHF
TGTGCCAGCAGCTTCCGTAAGGGGAATTCACCCCTCCACTTT
>TRBJ1-4|.|TRBV2|TRBD1
CASSPETGRPSNEKLFF
TGTGCCAGCAGTCCAGAGACAGGGAGGCCGTCTAATGAAAAACTGTTTTTT
>TRBJ2-1|.|TRBV5-5|TRBD2
CASRPYAGTSPNEQFF
TGTGCCAGCAGACCCTACGCCGGGACTAGCCCCAATGAGCAGTTCTTC
>TRBJ2-3|.|TRBV2|.
CASSLRDTSTDTQYF
TGTGCCAGCAGTCTACGGGACACTAGCACAGATACGCAGTATTTT
>TRBJ2-7|once|TRBV4-1|.
CASSPLPAPRGEQYF
TGCGCCAGCAGCCCCCTGCCGGCACCGCGAGGCGAGCAGTACTTC
>TRBJ1-5|.|TRBV28|.
CASSFSTGYSNQPQHF
TGTGCCAGCAGTTTCTCCACAGGGTATAGCAATCAGCCCCAGCATTTT
>TRBJ1-4|.|TRBV5-1|.
CASSLPGTNEKLFF
TGCGCCAGCAGCTTGCCGGGGACTAATGAAAAACTGTTTTTT
>TRBJ1-2|.|TRBV28|.
CASSLVGARSYGYTF
TGTGCCAGCAGTTTAGTAGGGGCGAGGAGCTATGGCTACACCTTC
>TRBJ2-1|.|TRBV19|TRBD2
CASRTRRLAGAPNEQFF
TGTGCCAGTAGGACCCGCCGTCTAGCGGGAGCCCCGAATGAGCAGTTCTTC
>TRBJ2-7|.|TRBV5-5|TRBD2
CASSVGLAVSSYEQYF
TGTGCCAGCAGCGTGGGACTAGCGGTAAGCTCCTACGAGCAGTACTTC
>TRBJ1-2|.|TRBV6-5|TRBD1
CASTEGARGYTF
TGTGCCAGCACCGAGGGGGCGCGGGGCTACACCTTC
>TRBJ1-6|.|TRBV4-1|.
CASSQDRRNSPLHF
TGCGCCAGCAGCCAAGATCGCAGGAATTCACCCCTCCACTTT
>TRBJ2-7|.|TRBV7-2|.
CASSRGGSYEQYF
TGTGCCAGCAGCCGAGGCGGCTCCTACGAGCAGTACTTC
>TRBJ1-5|few|TRBV6-1|.
CASSVLPGESNQPQHF
TGTGCCAGCAGTGTTCTCCCGGGGGAGAGCAATCAGCCCCAGCATTTT
>TRBJ1-3|.|TRBV7-8|.
CASSRRDRSSSGNTIYF
TGTGCCAGCAGCCGGCGGGACCGAAGCTCCTCTGGAAACACCATATATTTT
>TRBJ2-1|.|TRBV29-1|TRBD2
CSVEDQTGTSGSYNEQFF
TGCAGCGTTGAAGATCAAACAGGAACTAGCGGTTCCTACAATGAGCAGTTCTTC
>TRBJ2-1|.|TRBV30|.
CAWRRNTRDEQFF
TGTGCCTGGAGGAGAAATACACGAGATGAGCAGTTCTTC
>TRBJ2-7|.|TRBV6-1|TRBD2
CASSEREGIRVQYF
TGTGCCAGCAGTGAGCGGGAGGGGATAAGGGTTCAGTACTTC
>TRBJ2-7|.|TRBV5-1|TRBD2
CASSLGASGKGYEQYF
TGCGCCAGCAGCTTGGGGGCCAGCGGGAAAGGGTACGAGCAGTACTTC
>TRBJ2-2|few|TRBV11-1|.
CASSLDLQGLTGELFF
TGTGCCAGCAGCTTAGACTTGCAGGGATTAACCGGGGAGCTGTTTTTT
>TRBJ1-3|.|TRBV5-1|.
CASSSSTLGNTIYF
TGCGCCAGCAGCTCCTCGACCCTAGGAAACACCATATATTTT
>TRBJ2-5|.|TRBV10-3|.
CAISEKGDHQETQYF
TGTGCCATCAGTGAGAAGGGGGACCACCAAGAGACCCAGTACTTC
>TRBJ2-5|.|TRBV6-1|.
CASSELPVGGRGTQYF
TGTGCCAGCAGTGAACTTCCGGTGGGAGGTCGGGGGACCCAGTACTTC
>TRBJ2-2|.|TRBV5-1|.
CASSLDHRAGELFF
TGCGCCAGCAGCTTGGATCACAGGGCCGGGGAGCTGTTTTTT
>TRBJ1-3|.|TRBV5-6|.
CASSLRSIRPGNTIYF
TGTGCCAGCAGCTTGAGGTCAATCAGGCCTGGAAACACCATATATTTT
>TRBJ2-7|.|TRBV7-8|.
CASSAGVGVWEQYF
TGTGCCAGCAGCGCCGGGGTGGGGGTGTGGGAGCAGTACTTC
>TRBJ1-6|.|TRBV11-2|.
CASSVGGGSPLHF
TGTGCCAGCAGCGTGGGGGGGGGTTCCCCCCTCCACTTT
>TRBJ1-1|once|TRBV6-5|.
CASSYSWSPSPFAFF
TGTGCCAGCAGTTACTCCTGGTCGCCAAGCCCATTCGCTTTCTTT
>TRBJ1-6|few|TRBV7-9|.
CASSSPGGESPLHF
TGTGCCAGCAGCTCCCCCGGGGGAGAATCACCCCTCCACTTT
>TRBJ2-7|.|TRBV5-1|.
CASSPGGTPSYEQYF
TGCGCCAGCAGCCCGGGCGGGACACCTTCCTACGAGCAGTACTTC
>TRBJ1-2|.|TRBV28|.
CATKWVGSNYGYTF
TGTGCCACGAAGTGGGTGGGTTCTAACTATGGCTACACCTTC
>TRBJ2-2|.|TRBV27|.
CASSLSYTGMKVGELFF
TGTGCCAGCAGTTTATCGTATACGGGAATGAAGGTCGGGGAGCTGTTTTTT
>TRBJ2-5|.|TRBV5-4|.
CASTLNRGAGETQYF
TGTGCCAGCACCCTTAATAGGGGGGCCGGAGAGACCCAGTACTTC
>TRBJ1-1|.|TRBV2|.
CASSPQLRLNTEAFF
TGTGCCAGCAGTCCGCAACTCCGGCTGAACACTGAAGCTTTCTTT
>TRBJ1-1|.|TRBV6-5|.
CASSTRDSAFF
TGTGCCAGCAGTACCCGGGACTCGGCTTTCTTT
>TRBJ1-5|.|TRBV7-3|.
CASTRVSNQPQHF
TGTGCCAGCACCCGGGTTAGCAATCAGCCCCAGCATTTT
>TRBJ2-2|.|TRBV9|.
CASSVATIGELFF
TGTGCCAGCAGCGTAGCTACTATTGGGGAGCTGTTTTTT
>TRBJ2-1|.|TRBV10-1|TRBD2
CASRTGTSEGEQFF
TGCGCCAGCAGAACCGGGACTAGCGAGGGTGAGCAGTTCTTC
>TRBJ2-1|.|TRBV6-5|TRBD2
CASRGSSGTNEQFF
TGTGCCAGCAGAGGCTCTAGCGGGACTAATGAGCAGTTCTTC
>TRBJ2-3|once|TRBV7-2|TRBD2
CASSFRAGEADTQYF
TGTGCCAGCAGCTTCCGGGCGGGAGAGGCAGATACGCAGTATTTT
>TRBJ1-2|.|TRBV18|.
CASSPRRDPSWGYTF
TGTGCCAGCTCACCCCGGCGGGACCCCTCATGGGGCTACACCTTC
>TRBJ2-3|.|TRBV19|.
CASSIGYSTDTQYF
TGTGCCAGTAGTATAGGTTATAGCACAGATACGCAGTATTTT
>TRBJ1-1|.|TRBV5-1|TRBD1
CASSLGAGGTEAFF
TGCGCCAGCAGCTTGGGGGCAGGGGGGACTGAAGCTTTCTTT